The 21 T cell receptor beta chains below were found in one sample sequenced in a study of T cells in localized non-small cell lung cancer. Measured with immunoSEQ multiplex PCR; TCRdb has only the in-frame clones, and not every one. The table has approximately 2,000 clones, roughly 25% seen once. This material consisted of lung tumor tissue, taken before any cancer treatment. These receptors all stem from a woman between 35 and 70 years old with stage III squamous cell lung carcinoma.

The chain couples TRBV19 to TRBJ1-5, with no clear D. Germline V gene lookup returns CDR1 LNHDA and CDR2 SQIVND (reference sequence). Trimming removed 5 bases from V and 3 bases from J, with 11 bases in between. This CDR3 comprises 14 residues. CDR3 protein: CASSFTGYNQPQHF. DNA for the CDR3: TGTGCCAGTAGTTTCACGGGGTACAATCAGCCCCAGCATTTT.

This CDR3 is CASSSLLGREGTEAFF. The DNA of the CDR3 is TGTGCCAGCAGTTCCCTCCTGGGAAGGGAAGGCACTGAAGCTTTCTTT. V and J are TRBV6-8 and TRBJ1-1, with D unresolved. V lost 4 bases to trimming and J lost 4 bases, with 19 bases between them. The CDR3 runs 16 residues. Germline CDR1 MNHGY, CDR2 SAAAGT.

The genes are TRBV29-1 and TRBJ2-1; 10 nucleotides match TRBD2. CDR3 size: 14 residues. CDR1 is SQVTM, CDR2 ANQGSEA, per germline. J gave up 2 bases and V 4 bases, and 2 bases lay outside the gene matches. The CDR3 bases are TGCAGCGTTGTTCTAGCGGGGGCCTACAATGAGCAGTTCTTC. Translating it yields CSVVLAGAYNEQFF.

The gene calls are TRBV18 and TRBJ1-1; perhaps TRBD1 as D (6 bases). The ends were cut back, 3 bases at V and 4 bases at J, with 21 bases in the middle. The germline V gene encodes CDR1 KGHSH and CDR2 LQKENI. The CDR3 contains 17 residues. The chain's CDR3 is CASSPFQLREGVTEAFF. For the CDR3, the DNA is TGTGCCAGCTCACCCTTCCAACTTCGCGAGGGGGTCACTGAAGCTTTCTTT.

The chain couples TRBV29-1 to TRBJ1-4; a weak D match, TRBD1 (6 bases). V was shortened by 4 bases and J by 3 bases, with 18 bases between the two germline ends. The CDR3 sequence is 16 residues long. Germline V gene sequence: CDR1 SQVTM, CDR2 ANQGSEA. This chain's CDR3 is CSVGPPGGASNEKLFF. Here the CDR3 DNA reads TGCAGCGTTGGACCCCCCGGGGGCGCGTCTAATGAAAAACTGTTTTTT.

The chain carries TRBV12-5 and TRBJ2-5; 9 bases fit TRBD1. This CDR3 spans 17 amino acids. The germline CDR1 and CDR2 sequences are LGHNT and FRNRAP. The V segment lost 4 bases and the J segment 5 bases; nucleotides outside the gene matches: 14. CDR3 amino acids: CASGSLQGAGGTETQYF. The CDR3 coding sequence is TGTGCTAGTGGTTCCCTACAGGGGGCCGGGGGAACGGAGACCCAGTACTTC.

This clone was recorded once. The chain is built from TRBV19 and TRBJ1-4; TRBD1 is a possible D gene (5 bases). Germline V lookup: CDR1 LNHDA, CDR2 SQIVND (reference sequence). This CDR3 region has 11 residues. V lost 11 bases to trimming and J lost 8 bases, with 12 bases between them. CDR3 bases: TGTGCCGGGGGGAAGGGCGAAAAACTGTTTTTT. Residues: CAGGKGEKLFF.

V is TRBV14 and J is TRBJ2-3, with D uncertain. CDR1 is SGHDN, CDR2 FVKESK, per germline. The CDR3 totals 11 residues. Trimming stripped 8 bases from V and 1 base from J, with 4 bases between. The DNA for the CDR3 is TGTGCCAGCTCACGCACAGATACGCAGTATTTT. Translation gives CASSRTDTQYF.

This clone has a handful of counts. This rearrangement joins TRBV30 to TRBJ2-7; D not certain. The ends were cut back, 0 bases at V and 5 bases at J, with 17 bases in the middle. This CDR3 is built from 15 residues. Per the germline V gene, CDR1 is GTSNPN and CDR2 is SVGIG (reference sequence). CDR3 DNA: TGTGCCTGGAGTGTAGGCAGTTCGGGTCGTAACGAGCAGTACTTC. It translates to CAWSVGSSGRNEQYF.

This rearrangement joins TRBV11-3 to TRBJ2-7; possible D gene TRBD2, 7 bases. Per germline, CDR1 SGHNT and CDR2 YENEEA. V was pared by 4 bases and J by 0 bases, with 16 bases between. The CDR3 contains 16 residues. The CDR3 region has the DNA TGTGCCAGCAGCTCTGGAGGGGGGGTAAGCTCCTACGAGCAGTACTTC. Amino acid sequence: CASSSGGGVSSYEQYF.

The rearrangement uses TRBV10-2 and TRBJ1-6; D may be TRBD1 (6 bases). The ends were cut back, 5 bases at V and 4 bases at J, with 12 bases in the middle. The CDR3 is made up of 15 amino acids. Germline lookup yields CDR1 WSHSY and CDR2 SAAADI. The CDR3 is CASSRGGDYNSPLHF. The CDR3 DNA is TGCGCCAGCAGTAGAGGGGGGGATTATAATTCACCCCTCCACTTT.

Only a few counts were recorded for this clone. The CDR3 reads CASSLLAGAVYEQYF. The CDR3 coding sequence is TGTGCCAGCAGCCTACTAGCGGGGGCGGTCTACGAGCAGTACTTC. V is TRBV11-3 and J is TRBJ2-7; 11 bases align to TRBD2. Germline lookup yields CDR1 SGHNT and CDR2 YENEEA. Trimming removed 5 bases from V and 3 bases from J; junction bases left unmatched: 6. The CDR3 covers 15 residues. The full variable domain, rest sourced from reference TRBV11-3 and TRBJ2-7, is EAGVVQSPRYKIIEKKQPVAFWCNPISGHNTLYWYLQNLGQGPELLIRYENEEAVDDSQLPKDRFSAERLKGVDSTLKIQPAELGDSAVYLCASSLLAGAVYEQYFGPGTRLTVT.

The sample holds a few counts of this clone. This chain links TRBV6-1 with TRBJ1-2; D not resolved. The CDR3 spans 14 residues. Germline CDR1 reads MNHNS; CDR2 reads SASEGT. The V end lost 0 bases, the J end lost 3 bases, and 8 bases lay between the germline ends. The CDR3 region is CASSEAPGHYGYTF. CDR3 coding DNA: TGTGCCAGCAGTGAAGCCCCAGGCCACTATGGCTACACCTTC.

This clone is classed as large (0.1 to 1%). The J gene is TRBJ1-2, the V gene TRBV18; TRBD1 might be the D (5 bases). Germline V CDR1 and CDR2: KGHSH, LQKENI. There are 13 residues in the CDR3. The ends were cut back, 0 bases at V and 4 bases at J, with 6 bases in the middle. In DNA, the CDR3 is TGTGCCAGCTCACCACCAGGGACCTATGGCTACACCTTC. It is translated as CASSPPGTYGYTF.

This clone was recorded a few times. This chain joins TRBV11-3 and TRBJ2-3, with D maybe TRBD1 (7 bases). This CDR3 is 15 amino acids long. V shed 3 bases and J shed 5 bases, with 15 bases lying between them. Germline CDR1 SGHNT, CDR2 YENEEA. CDR3 sequence: CASSLTGQGGDTQYF. CDR3 coding DNA: TGTGCCAGCAGCTTGACAGGGCAGGGAGGAGATACGCAGTATTTT.

This chain joins TRBV9 and TRBJ2-3, with TRBD2 matching over 7 bases. This CDR3 has 17 residues. The germline V gene has CDR1 SGDLS and CDR2 YYNGEE. V shed 3 bases, J shed 1 base, and the junction held 11 bases outside the gene matches. In DNA, the CDR3 is TGTGCCAGCAGCGCCCCGCGGAGAAGCGGGGGCACAGATACGCAGTATTTT. Its translation is CASSAPRRSGGTDTQYF.

The chain joins TRBV11-3 to TRBJ2-7; TRBD1 agrees at 8 bases. The J segment lost 3 bases and the V segment lost 1 base, leaving 2 bases of the junction unmatched. Per germline, CDR1 SGHNT and CDR2 YENEEA. The CDR3 totals 14 residues. CDR3 sequence reads: CASSLGGQGYEQYF. As DNA, the CDR3 is TGTGCCAGCAGCTTAGGTGGACAGGGCTACGAGCAGTACTTC. Full variable domain (missing parts from reference TRBV11-3 and TRBJ2-7): EAGVVQSPRYKIIEKKQPVAFWCNPISGHNTLYWYLQNLGQGPELLIRYENEEAVDDSQLPKDRFSAERLKGVDSTLKIQPAELGDSAVYLCASSLGGQGYEQYFGPGTRLTVT.

The J gene is TRBJ2-1, the V gene TRBV11-3; D perhaps matches TRBD2 (7 bases). Germline V gene lookup returns CDR1 SGHNT and CDR2 YENEEA. V was cut by 3 bases and J by 7 bases, with 13 bases left in between. This CDR3 has 14 residues. DNA for the CDR3: TGTGCCAGCAGCTTGGTCGGGGGGCGGAATGAGCAGTTCTTC. This gives the protein CASSLVGGRNEQFF. Full variable domain (rest looked up from reference TRBV11-3 and TRBJ2-1): EAGVVQSPRYKIIEKKQPVAFWCNPISGHNTLYWYLQNLGQGPELLIRYENEEAVDDSQLPKDRFSAERLKGVDSTLKIQPAELGDSAVYLCASSLVGGRNEQFFGPGTRLTVL.

The CDR3, as DNA: TGTGCCAGCAGCCTCAGGACTAGCGGGGGCCAGAGCTCCTACAATGAGCAGTTCTTC. It is translated as CASSLRTSGGQSSYNEQFF. V is TRBV11-3 and J is TRBJ2-1; TRBD2 aligns across 13 bases. The CDR3 runs 19 residues. The germline CDR1 and CDR2 sequences are SGHNT and YENEEA. J lost 0 bases, V lost 5 bases, and 10 bases had no gene match.

The V gene is TRBV18, the J gene TRBJ1-1, with D perhaps matching TRBD1 (5 bases). With 6 bases removed from V and 3 bases from J, the gap between germline ends came to 17 bases. Looked up from germline, CDR1 is KGHSH and CDR2 is LQKENI. The length of the CDR3 is 15 residues. CDR3 amino acids: CASSPSDRGYTEAFF. The CDR3 DNA reads TGTGCCAGCTCCCCCTCGGATCGGGGCTACACTGAAGCTTTCTTT. Together with reference TRBV18 and TRBJ1-1, the CDR3 gives the full variable domain: NAGVMQNPRHLVRRRGQEARLRCSPMKGHSHVYWYRQLPEEGLKFMVYLQKENIIDESGMPKERFSAEFPKEGPSILRIQQVVRGDSAAYFCASSPSDRGYTEAFFGQGTRLTVV.

The table lists this clone with a few counts. V gene TRBV19 combines with J gene TRBJ1-2; D unresolved. The CDR3 is made up of 16 amino acids. Between the trimmed V and J ends, which lost 7 bases and 8 bases, there was a span of 26 bases. CDR1 is LNHDA, CDR2 SQIVND, per germline (reference sequence). The CDR3 coding sequence is TGTGCCAGTATTACATATGCGTCGGTCGGGGTTCACGGCTACACCTTC. It encodes CASITYASVGVHGYTF.